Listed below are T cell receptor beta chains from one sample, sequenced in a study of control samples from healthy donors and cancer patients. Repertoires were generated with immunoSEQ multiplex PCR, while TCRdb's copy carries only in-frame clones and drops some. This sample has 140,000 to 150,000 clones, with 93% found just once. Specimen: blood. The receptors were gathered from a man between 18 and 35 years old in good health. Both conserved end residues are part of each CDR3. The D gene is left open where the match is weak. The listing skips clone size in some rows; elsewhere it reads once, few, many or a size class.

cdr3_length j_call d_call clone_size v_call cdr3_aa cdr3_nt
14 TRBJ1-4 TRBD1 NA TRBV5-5 CASSAPGQNEKLFF TGTGCCAGCAGCGCACCGGGACAGAATGAAAAACTGTTTTTT
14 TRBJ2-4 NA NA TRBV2 CASSEQGIRHIQYF TGTGCCAGCAGTGAACAGGGAATCCGTCACATTCAGTACTTC
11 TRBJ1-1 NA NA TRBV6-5 CATLEADEAFF TGTGCCACCCTAGAGGCAGACGAAGCTTTCTTT
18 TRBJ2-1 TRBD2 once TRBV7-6 CASSSPGTSGGVYNEQFF TGTGCCAGCAGCTCCCCCGGGACTAGCGGGGGGGTCTACAATGAGCAGTTCTTC
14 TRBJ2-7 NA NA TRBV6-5 CASSYTGPSYEQYF TGTGCCAGCAGTTACACAGGACCCTCCTACGAGCAGTACTTC
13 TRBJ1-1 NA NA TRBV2 CASRGTLNTEAFF TGTGCCAGCAGGGGGACCTTGAACACTGAAGCTTTCTTT
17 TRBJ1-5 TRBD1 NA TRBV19 CASSIRPGGGGNQPQHF TGTGCCAGTAGTATTCGGCCAGGGGGAGGAGGAAATCAGCCCCAGCATTTT
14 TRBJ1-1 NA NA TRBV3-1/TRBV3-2 CASSFGLYGTEAFF TGTGCCAGCAGCTTCGGACTTTATGGGACTGAAGCTTTCTTT
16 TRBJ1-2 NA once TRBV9 CASSGESMGHYYGYTF TGTGCCAGCAGCGGCGAGTCAATGGGGCACTACTATGGCTACACCTTC
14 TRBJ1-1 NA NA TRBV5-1 CASSLKGVATEAFF TGCGCCAGCAGCTTAAAAGGGGTGGCCACTGAAGCTTTCTTT
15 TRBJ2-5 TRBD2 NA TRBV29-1 CSVEGCGGNCETQYF TGCAGCGTTGAGGGGTGCGGGGGGAATTGTGAGACCCAGTACTTC